Below, 21 T cell receptor beta chains from the same sample are listed, as sequenced in a study of T cell responses to AZD1222 COVID-19 vaccine. Sequencing used immunoSEQ multiplex PCR; TCRdb keeps in-frame clones, though not all of them. This repertoire shows around 99,000 clones, 87% found once; its top ten account for around 4.9%. The specimen was peripheral blood, collected 28 days after the second AZD1222 dose. All receptors derive from an adult who received the AZD1222 COVID-19 vaccine.

The J gene is TRBJ2-7, the V gene TRBV2, with TRBD2 as a possible D gene (6 bases). This CDR3 is built from 11 residues. Trimming pared 8 bases from V and 9 bases from J, leaving 14 bases between. The germline V gene has CDR1 SNHLY and CDR2 FYNNEI. CDR3 in amino acids: CASSPGGAQYF. The CDR3 DNA is TGTGCCAGCTCCCCGGGCGGGGCGCAGTACTTC.

V usage is TRBV4-1 and J usage is TRBJ2-2; D is uncertain. Per the germline V gene, CDR1 is MGHRA and CDR2 is YSYEKL. The length of the CDR3 is 16 residues. V was shortened by 1 base and J by 2 bases, with 11 bases between the two germline ends. In DNA form, the CDR3 reads TGCGCCAGCAGCCAAGCGGTCCACTTTAACACCGGGGAGCTGTTTTTT. This sequence encodes CASSQAVHFNTGELFF.

The rearrangement links TRBV9 to TRBJ1-1, with D uncertain. V was shortened by 0 bases and J by 0 bases, with 3 bases between the two germline ends. Germline assignment: CDR1 SGDLS and CDR2 YYNGEE. This CDR3 has 13 residues. The CDR3 DNA follows: TGTGCCAGCAGCGTAGCAGTGAACACTGAAGCTTTCTTT. It translates to CASSVAVNTEAFF. Full variable domain (outside the CDR3, taken from reference TRBV9 and TRBJ1-1): DSGVTQTPKHLITATGQRVTLRCSPRSGDLSVYWYQQSLDQGLQFLIQYYNGEERAKGNILERFSAQQFPDLHSELNLSSLELGDSALYFCASSVAVNTEAFFGQGTRLTVV.

The chain is built from TRBV7-9 and TRBJ2-1; the D gene is possibly TRBD1 (6 bases). CDR1 SEHNR and CDR2 FQNEAQ come from the germline V gene (reference sequence). Trimming shortened V by 6 bases and J by 7 bases, and 10 bases separated the two germline ends. CDR3 length: 12 amino acids. CDR3: CASRSRGNEQFF. The CDR3 DNA is TGTGCCAGCAGATCCAGGGGTAATGAGCAGTTCTTC.

By share, this clone counts as medium-sized. This chain connects TRBV5-5 to TRBJ2-7; D call uncertain. V lost 0 bases to trimming and J lost 5 bases, with 21 bases between them. The V gene's germline CDR1 is SGHKS and CDR2 YYEKEE (reference sequence). This CDR3 spans 17 amino acids. CDR3 residues: CASSLETFGPKTDEQYF. The CDR3 DNA is TGTGCCAGCAGCTTGGAAACATTTGGACCAAAAACGGACGAGCAGTACTTC.

The rearrangement uses TRBV5-1 and TRBJ2-1; possible D gene TRBD1, 6 bases. Germline-derived CDR1 and CDR2 are SGHRS and YFSETQ. The CDR3 spans 14 residues. Trimming stripped 4 bases from V and 8 bases from J, with 16 bases between. The CDR3 loop is CASSAAGAFDEQFF. The CDR3 region has the DNA TGCGCCAGCAGCGCGGCAGGGGCCTTCGATGAGCAGTTCTTC.

V usage is TRBV4-3 and J usage is TRBJ1-2; a weak D match, TRBD1 (6 bases). Per germline, CDR1 LGHNA and CDR2 YSLEER. Between the trimmed V and J ends, which lost 1 base and 4 bases, there was a span of 16 bases. The CDR3 consists of 16 residues. The DNA for the CDR3 is TGCGCCAGCAGCCAAGTGGGGGCGGGCGCGACCTATGGCTACACCTTC. This sequence encodes CASSQVGAGATYGYTF.

The count of this clone is one. The chain joins TRBV6-6 to TRBJ1-5; TRBD1 is a possible D gene (6 bases). Germline assignment: CDR1 MNHNY and CDR2 SVGAGI (reference sequence). CDR3 length: 14 residues. V shed 4 bases and J shed 2 bases, with 9 bases lying between them. The DNA of the CDR3 is TGTGCCAGCAGTTTAGGACAGCGCAATCAGCCCCAGCATTTT. It is translated as CASSLGQRNQPQHF.

The chain uses TRBV9 and TRBJ2-7; a weak D match, TRBD1 (6 bases). Trimming stripped 0 bases from V and 4 bases from J, with 11 bases between. This CDR3 comprises 14 residues. The germline V gene has CDR1 SGDLS and CDR2 YYNGEE. The CDR3 sequence: CASSVAAGAYEQYF. DNA of the CDR3: TGTGCCAGCAGCGTAGCGGCAGGGGCGTACGAGCAGTACTTC. Full variable domain (remainder filled in from reference TRBV9 and TRBJ2-7): DSGVTQTPKHLITATGQRVTLRCSPRSGDLSVYWYQQSLDQGLQFLIQYYNGEERAKGNILERFSAQQFPDLHSELNLSSLELGDSALYFCASSVAAGAYEQYFGPGTRLTVT.

The CDR3 DNA sequence: TGCGCCAGCAGCCAAGGGGGACTCGTCGCGGACACCGGGGAGCTGTTTTTT. Its protein is CASSQGGLVADTGELFF. The rearrangement uses TRBV4-1 and TRBJ2-2; D is possibly TRBD2 (6 bases). CDR1 MGHRA and CDR2 YSYEKL come from the germline V gene. CDR3 length: 17 residues. The V and J ends lost 1 base and 3 bases respectively, with 15 bases between them.

The rearrangement links TRBV25-1 to TRBJ1-4; 8 nucleotides agree with TRBD1. The CDR3 runs 16 residues. V was clipped by 8 bases and J by 8 bases; unmatched bases: 16. Germline loops: CDR1 MGHDK, CDR2 SYGVNS. CDR3 amino acids: CASSTPRQWTGEKLFF. In nucleotides, the CDR3 is TGTGCCAGCTCAACTCCTCGGCAATGGACAGGGGAAAAACTGTTTTTT.

This chain joins TRBV30 and TRBJ1-1; the match to TRBD1 covers 9 bases. The CDR3 has 13 residues. CDR1 is GTSNPN and CDR2 is SVGIG in the germline V gene (reference sequence). J lost 4 bases, V lost 5 bases, and 5 bases had no gene match. The CDR3 region is CAWRTGVSTEAFF. The CDR3 region has the DNA TGTGCCTGGCGGACAGGGGTGAGCACTGAAGCTTTCTTT.

V gene TRBV29-1 combines with J gene TRBJ1-3; maybe TRBD1 (5 bases). There are 14 residues in the CDR3. Germline assignment: CDR1 SQVTM and CDR2 ANQGSEA. Deletions cut 4 bases from V and 3 bases from J, with 13 bases between. The CDR3 DNA reads as TGCAGCGTTGCGCAGGGAGGTCGTGGAAACACCATATATTTT. The encoded protein is CSVAQGGRGNTIYF. Based on the CDR3 plus reference TRBV29-1 and TRBJ1-3, the full variable domain is SAVISQKPSRDICQRGTSLTIQCQVDSQVTMMFWYRQQPGQSLTLIATANQGSEATYESGFVIDKFPISRPNLTFSTLTVSNMSPEDSSIYLCSVAQGGRGNTIYFGEGSWLTVV.

This chain uses TRBV11-2 with TRBJ2-2, with 7 bases lining up with TRBD2. CDR3 length: 16 amino acids. Looked up from germline, CDR1 is SGHAT and CDR2 is FQNNGV. V dropped 5 bases and J dropped 5; count of bases not matched to a gene: 11. CDR3 region: CASSPRGVPRTGELFF. In nucleotides, the CDR3 is TGTGCCAGCAGCCCCCGGGGGGTGCCGAGGACCGGGGAGCTGTTTTTT.

This clone was recorded once. This chain connects TRBV19 to TRBJ1-5; 8 bases fit TRBD1. Trimming took 7 bases from V and 1 from J; bases not matched to a gene: 9. The germline V gene has CDR1 LNHDA and CDR2 SQIVND (reference sequence). The CDR3 length is 16 residues. CDR3 residues: CASNSRGHGSNQPQHF. In DNA, the CDR3 is TGTGCCAGTAACTCCAGGGGGCATGGAAGCAATCAGCCCCAGCATTTT.

This sequence joins TRBV7-9 and TRBJ1-4; tentatively, D is TRBD1 (5 bases). The CDR3 consists of 16 residues. Trimming left V 5 bases short and J 5 bases short, with 18 bases between. From germline, CDR1 is SEHNR and CDR2 FQNEAQ (reference sequence). CDR3 nucleotide sequence: TGTGCCAGCAGCACCCAATGGGCCGGGGGGAATGAAAAACTGTTTTTT. Encoded protein: CASSTQWAGGNEKLFF.

In its sample, this clone was seen a few times. The chain has TRBV7-2 and TRBJ1-1; no clear D. The CDR3 consists of 14 residues. Germline V lookup: CDR1 SGHTA, CDR2 FQGNSA. V lost 1 base to trimming and J lost 5 bases, with 11 bases between them. The CDR3 sequence: CASSLDGKRTEAFF. The CDR3 nucleotides read TGTGCCAGCAGCTTAGATGGGAAAAGGACTGAAGCTTTCTTT.

This rearrangement joins TRBV28 to TRBJ1-1; D is possibly TRBD1 (6 bases). Deletions cut 7 bases from V and 11 bases from J, with 26 bases between. The germline CDR1 and CDR2 sequences are MDHEN and SYDVKM. The CDR3 runs to 15 residues. This chain's CDR3 is CASTPTVQGLYGAFF. CDR3 DNA sequence: TGTGCCAGCACTCCTACCGTACAGGGTCTCTATGGCGCTTTCTTT.

The count of this clone is one. This sequence joins TRBV5-1 and TRBJ2-2; D remains ambiguous. The CDR3 is 15 residues long. Looked up from germline, CDR1 is SGHRS and CDR2 is YFSETQ. V was pared by 6 bases and J by 0 bases, with 12 bases between. The chain's CDR3 is CASNGAASNTGELFF. In DNA form, the CDR3 reads TGCGCCAGCAACGGTGCAGCATCGAACACCGGGGAGCTGTTTTTT.

The rearrangement links TRBV4-1 to TRBJ2-5; 8 nucleotides line up with TRBD1. Germline assignment: CDR1 MGHRA and CDR2 YSYEKL. V lost 4 bases, J lost 3 bases, and 4 bases stayed unmatched. The CDR3 spans 14 residues. CDR3 bases: TGCGCCAGCAGCCCGCTGGACAGGGAAGAGACCCAGTACTTC. Translating gives CASSPLDREETQYF.

CDR3 DNA: TGTGCCAGCAGTTCGTTACAGGGGGAGGGAGCTTTCTTT. It yields the protein CASSSLQGEGAFF. V is TRBV28 and J is TRBJ1-1, with 8 bases matching TRBD1. Germline trimming cut 4 bases from V and 10 bases from J; bases unmatched to any gene: 8. The CDR3 spans 13 residues. CDR1 and CDR2 (germline): MDHEN, SYDVKM.